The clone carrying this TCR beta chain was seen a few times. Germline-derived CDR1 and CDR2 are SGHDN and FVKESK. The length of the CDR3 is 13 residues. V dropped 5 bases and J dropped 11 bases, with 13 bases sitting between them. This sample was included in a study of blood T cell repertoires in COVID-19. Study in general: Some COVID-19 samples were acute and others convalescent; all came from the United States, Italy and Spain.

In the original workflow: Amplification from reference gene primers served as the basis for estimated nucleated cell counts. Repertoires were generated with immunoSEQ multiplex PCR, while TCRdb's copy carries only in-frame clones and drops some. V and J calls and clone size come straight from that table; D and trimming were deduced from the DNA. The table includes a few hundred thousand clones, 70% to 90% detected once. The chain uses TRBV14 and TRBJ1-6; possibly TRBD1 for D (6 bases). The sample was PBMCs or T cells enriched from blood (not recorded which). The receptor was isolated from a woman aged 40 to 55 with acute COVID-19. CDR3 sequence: CASSFGTGTPLHF. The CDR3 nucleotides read TGTGCCAGCAGCTTCGGCACAGGGACACCCCTCCACTTT.